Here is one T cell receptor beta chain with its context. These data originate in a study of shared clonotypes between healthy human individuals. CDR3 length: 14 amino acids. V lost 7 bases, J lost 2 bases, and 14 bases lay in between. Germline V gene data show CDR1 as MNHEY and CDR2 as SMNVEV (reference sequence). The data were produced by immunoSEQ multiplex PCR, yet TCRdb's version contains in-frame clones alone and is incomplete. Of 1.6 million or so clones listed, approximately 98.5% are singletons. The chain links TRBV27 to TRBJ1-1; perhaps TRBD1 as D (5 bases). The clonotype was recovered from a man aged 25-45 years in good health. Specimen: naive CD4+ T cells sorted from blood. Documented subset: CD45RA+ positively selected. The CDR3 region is CASTPGHSNTEAFF. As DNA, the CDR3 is TGTGCCAGCACTCCAGGACACTCAAACACTGAAGCTTTCTTT.